This T cell receptor beta chain appears in the sequencing data of a study of neoadjuvant anti-PD-1 for oral cavity cancer. Study summary: Around day 43, patients without progression received a fourth nivolumab dose before surgery.

Unmatched junction bases numbered 4, after V lost 0 bases and J lost 1 base. The CDR3 consists of 15 residues. Per germline, CDR1 SGDLS and CDR2 YYNGEE. This clone was picked up a small number of times. The method was immunoSEQ multiplex PCR; TCRdb's version includes in-frame clones alone and lacks a portion of them. The top ten hold about 8% of the sample, which has almost 6,000 clones, 55% seen once. Time point of the sample: after neoadjuvant nivolumab, at surgical resection. The V call is TRBV9, the J call TRBJ2-7; TRBD1 matches at 7 bases. The sequences come from tumor tissue, collected after nivolumab (anti-PD-1) treatment. The TCR originated in a person aged 40-85 years with oral cavity squamous cell carcinoma. CDR3 sequence reads: CASSVATGQSYEQYF. The CDR3 region has the DNA TGTGCCAGCAGCGTAGCTACGGGACAGTCCTACGAGCAGTACTTC.